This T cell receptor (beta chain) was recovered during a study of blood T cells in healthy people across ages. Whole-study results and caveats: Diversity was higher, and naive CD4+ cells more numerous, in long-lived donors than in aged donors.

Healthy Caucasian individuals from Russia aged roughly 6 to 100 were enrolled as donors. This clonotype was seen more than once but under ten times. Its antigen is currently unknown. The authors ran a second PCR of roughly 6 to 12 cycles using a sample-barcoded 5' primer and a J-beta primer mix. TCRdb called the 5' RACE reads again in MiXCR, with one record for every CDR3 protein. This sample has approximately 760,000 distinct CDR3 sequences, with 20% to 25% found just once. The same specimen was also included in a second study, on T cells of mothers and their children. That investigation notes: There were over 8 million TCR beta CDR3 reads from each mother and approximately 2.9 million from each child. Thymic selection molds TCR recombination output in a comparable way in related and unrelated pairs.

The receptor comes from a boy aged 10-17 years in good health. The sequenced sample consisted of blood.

The CDR3 nucleotides are TGTGCCAGCTCACCACCGCCCGAGACAGGGAGGGGAGTCTACGAGCAGTACTTC. Encoded protein: CASSPPPETGRGVYEQYF. The rearrangement uses TRBV18 and TRBJ2-5, with D perhaps matching TRBD1 or TRBD2 (7 bases each). The DNA end lines up better with TRBJ2-7; the J call may be wrong. CDR3 size: 18 residues. Germline V CDR1 and CDR2: KGHSH, LQKENI.